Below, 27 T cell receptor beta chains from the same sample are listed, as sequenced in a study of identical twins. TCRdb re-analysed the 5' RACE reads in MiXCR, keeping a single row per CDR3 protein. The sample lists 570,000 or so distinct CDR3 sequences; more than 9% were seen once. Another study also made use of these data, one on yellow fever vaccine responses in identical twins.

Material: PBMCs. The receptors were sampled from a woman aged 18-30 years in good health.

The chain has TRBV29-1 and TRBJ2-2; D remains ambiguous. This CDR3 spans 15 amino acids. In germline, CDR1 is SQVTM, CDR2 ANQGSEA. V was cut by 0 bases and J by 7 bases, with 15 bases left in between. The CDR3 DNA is TGCAGCGTTGAAGATTTCCCTCAGGCTCACGGGGAGCTGTTTTTT. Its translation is CSVEDFPQAHGELFF.

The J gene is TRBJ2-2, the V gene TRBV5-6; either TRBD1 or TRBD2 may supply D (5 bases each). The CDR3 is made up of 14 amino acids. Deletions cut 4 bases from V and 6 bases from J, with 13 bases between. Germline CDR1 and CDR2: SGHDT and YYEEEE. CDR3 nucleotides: TGTGCCAGCAGCCCCGGGGACCATCCCGGGGAGCTGTTTTTT. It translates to CASSPGDHPGELFF.

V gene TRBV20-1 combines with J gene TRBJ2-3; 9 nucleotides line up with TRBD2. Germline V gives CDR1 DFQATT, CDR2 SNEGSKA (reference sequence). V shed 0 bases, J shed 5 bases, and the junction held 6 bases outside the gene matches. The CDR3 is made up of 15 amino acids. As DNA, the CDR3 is TGCAGTGCTAGAGATCCGCGCGGGGGGGGAGATACGCAGTATTTT. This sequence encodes CSARDPRGGGDTQYF.

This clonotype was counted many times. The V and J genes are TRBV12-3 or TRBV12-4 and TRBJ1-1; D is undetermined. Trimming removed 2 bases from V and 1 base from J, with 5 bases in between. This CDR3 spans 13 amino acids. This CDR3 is CASSLQENTEAFF. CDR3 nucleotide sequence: TGTGCCAGCAGTTTACAGGAGAACACTGAAGCTTTCTTT.

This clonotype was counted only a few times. This CDR3 is CASSPQHGGVGGNEQFF. In nucleotides, the CDR3 is TGTGCCAGCAGTCCCCAACACGGGGGGGTCGGGGGAAATGAGCAGTTCTTC. The chain has TRBV12-3 or TRBV12-4 and TRBJ2-1; TRBD2 matches at 8 bases. V lost 5 bases and J lost 7; bases outside the gene matches: 16. This CDR3 contains 17 residues.

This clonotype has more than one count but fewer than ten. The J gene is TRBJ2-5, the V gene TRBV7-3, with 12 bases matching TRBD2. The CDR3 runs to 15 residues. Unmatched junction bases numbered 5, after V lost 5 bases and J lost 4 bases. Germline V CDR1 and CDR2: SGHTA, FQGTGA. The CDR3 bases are TGTGCCAGCAGCCCCGAGGGACTAGCGGGAGAGACCCAGTACTTC. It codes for CASSPEGLAGETQYF.

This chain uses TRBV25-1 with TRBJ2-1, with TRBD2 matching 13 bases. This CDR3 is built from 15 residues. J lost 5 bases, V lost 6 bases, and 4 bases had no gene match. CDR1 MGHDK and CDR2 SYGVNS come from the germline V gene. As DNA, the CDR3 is TGTGCCAGCAGGAGGGGACTAGCGGGACACAATGAGCAGTTCTTC. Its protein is CASRRGLAGHNEQFF.

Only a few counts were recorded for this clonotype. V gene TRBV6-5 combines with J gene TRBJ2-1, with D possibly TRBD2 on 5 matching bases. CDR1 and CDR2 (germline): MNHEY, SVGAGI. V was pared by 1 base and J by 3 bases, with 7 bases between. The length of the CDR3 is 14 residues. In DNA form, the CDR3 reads TGTGCCAGCAGTTACTTCGGGGACTACAATGAGCAGTTCTTC. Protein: CASSYFGDYNEQFF.

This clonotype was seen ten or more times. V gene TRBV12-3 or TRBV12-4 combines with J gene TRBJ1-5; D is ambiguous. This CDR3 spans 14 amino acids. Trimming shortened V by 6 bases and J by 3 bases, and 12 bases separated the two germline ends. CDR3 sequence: CASRASGNNQPQHF. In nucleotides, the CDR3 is TGTGCCAGCAGGGCCTCGGGGAACAATCAGCCCCAGCATTTT.

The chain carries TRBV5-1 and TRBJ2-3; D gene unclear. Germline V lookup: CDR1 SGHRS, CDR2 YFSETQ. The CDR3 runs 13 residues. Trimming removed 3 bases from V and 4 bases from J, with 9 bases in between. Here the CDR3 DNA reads TGCGCCAGCAGCTATTTCGGCGCAGATACGCAGTATTTT. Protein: CASSYFGADTQYF.

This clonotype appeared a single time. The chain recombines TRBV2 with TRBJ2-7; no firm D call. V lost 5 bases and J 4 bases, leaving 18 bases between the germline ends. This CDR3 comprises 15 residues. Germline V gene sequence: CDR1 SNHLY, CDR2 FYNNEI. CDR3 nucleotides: TGTGCCAGCAGTTACGCCTCGGCCCTCGGGTACGAGCAGTACTTC. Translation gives CASSYASALGYEQYF.

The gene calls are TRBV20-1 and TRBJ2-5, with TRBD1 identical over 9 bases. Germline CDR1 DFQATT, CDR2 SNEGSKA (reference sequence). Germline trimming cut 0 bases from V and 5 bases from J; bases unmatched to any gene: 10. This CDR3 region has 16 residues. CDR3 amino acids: CSARDRYTGGWETQYF. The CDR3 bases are TGCAGTGCTAGAGATCGGTACACAGGGGGCTGGGAGACCCAGTACTTC.

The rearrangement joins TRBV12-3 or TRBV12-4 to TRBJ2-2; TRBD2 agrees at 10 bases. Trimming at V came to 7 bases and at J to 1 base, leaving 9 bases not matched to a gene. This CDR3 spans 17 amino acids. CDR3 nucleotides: TGTGCCAGCACTGTCGGACTAGCGGAACTGAACACCGGGGAGCTGTTTTTT. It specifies CASTVGLAELNTGELFF.

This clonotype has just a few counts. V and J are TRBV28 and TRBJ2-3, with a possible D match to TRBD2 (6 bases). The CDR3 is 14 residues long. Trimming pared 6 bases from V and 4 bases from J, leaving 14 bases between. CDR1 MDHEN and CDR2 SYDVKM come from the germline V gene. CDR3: CASSPRGLSDTQYF. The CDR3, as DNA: TGTGCCAGCAGCCCTAGGGGACTCTCAGATACGCAGTATTTT.

CDR3 residues: CASSLRQGTQETQYF. DNA for the CDR3: TGCGCCAGCAGCTTACGACAGGGGACTCAAGAGACCCAGTACTTC. This rearrangement joins TRBV5-1 to TRBJ2-5; TRBD1 matches 8 bases. V shed 2 bases and J 2 bases; nucleotides not matched to a gene: 5. This CDR3 is built from 15 residues. Germline lookup yields CDR1 SGHRS and CDR2 YFSETQ.

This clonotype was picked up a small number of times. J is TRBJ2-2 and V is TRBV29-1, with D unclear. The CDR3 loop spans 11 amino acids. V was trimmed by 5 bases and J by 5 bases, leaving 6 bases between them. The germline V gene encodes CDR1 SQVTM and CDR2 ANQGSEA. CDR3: CSVHITGELFF. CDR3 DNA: TGCAGCGTTCATATTACCGGGGAGCTGTTTTTT.

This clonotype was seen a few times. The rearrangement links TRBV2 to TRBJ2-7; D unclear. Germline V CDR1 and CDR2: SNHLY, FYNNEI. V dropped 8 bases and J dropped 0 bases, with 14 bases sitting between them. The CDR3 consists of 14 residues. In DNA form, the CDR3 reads TGTGCCAGCGGCATGGTGGAAGGCTCCTACGAGCAGTACTTC. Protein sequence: CASGMVEGSYEQYF.

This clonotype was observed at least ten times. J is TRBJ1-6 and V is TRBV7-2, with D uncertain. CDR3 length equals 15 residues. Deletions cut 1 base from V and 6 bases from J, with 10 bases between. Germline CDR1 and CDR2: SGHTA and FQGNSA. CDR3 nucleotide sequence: TGTGCCAGCAGCTTAGTAGGCAGCGGTAATTCACCCCTCCACTTT. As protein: CASSLVGSGNSPLHF.

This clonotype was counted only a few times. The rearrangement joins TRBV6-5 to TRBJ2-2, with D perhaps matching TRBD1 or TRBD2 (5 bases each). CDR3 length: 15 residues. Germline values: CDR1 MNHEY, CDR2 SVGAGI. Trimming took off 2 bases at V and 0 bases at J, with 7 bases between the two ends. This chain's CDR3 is CASSYRGPNTGELFF. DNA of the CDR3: TGTGCCAGCAGTTACCGGGGACCGAACACCGGGGAGCTGTTTTTT.

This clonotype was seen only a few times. The CDR3 DNA reads TGCGCCAGTGTATCTACAGGTAGCTCCTACAATGAGCAGTTCTTC. Translation gives CASVSTGSSYNEQFF. V is TRBV4-1 and J is TRBJ2-1, with D possibly matching TRBD1 (5 bases). V was clipped by 9 bases and J by 0 bases, with 15 bases between them. CDR3 size: 15 residues. Looked up from germline, CDR1 is MGHRA and CDR2 is YSYEKL.

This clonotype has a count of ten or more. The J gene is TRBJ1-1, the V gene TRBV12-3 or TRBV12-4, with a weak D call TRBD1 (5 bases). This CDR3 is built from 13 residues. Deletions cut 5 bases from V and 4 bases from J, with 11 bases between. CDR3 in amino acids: CASSLQGGTEAFF. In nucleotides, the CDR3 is TGTGCCAGCAGTCTCCAGGGTGGCACTGAAGCTTTCTTT.

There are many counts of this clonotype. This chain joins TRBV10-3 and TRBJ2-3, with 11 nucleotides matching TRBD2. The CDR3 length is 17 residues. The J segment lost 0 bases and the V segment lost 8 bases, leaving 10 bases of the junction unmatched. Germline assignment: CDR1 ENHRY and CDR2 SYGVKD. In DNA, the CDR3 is TGTGCCATCCGGTCGACTAGCGGGGAACCAAGCACAGATACGCAGTATTTT. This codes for CAIRSTSGEPSTDTQYF.

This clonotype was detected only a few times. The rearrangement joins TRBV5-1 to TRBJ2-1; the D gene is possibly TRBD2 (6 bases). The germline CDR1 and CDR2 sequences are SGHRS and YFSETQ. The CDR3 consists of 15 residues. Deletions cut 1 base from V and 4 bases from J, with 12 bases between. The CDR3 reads CASSLRLAPYNEQFF. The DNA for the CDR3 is TGCGCCAGCAGCTTGCGGCTAGCGCCATACAATGAGCAGTTCTTC.

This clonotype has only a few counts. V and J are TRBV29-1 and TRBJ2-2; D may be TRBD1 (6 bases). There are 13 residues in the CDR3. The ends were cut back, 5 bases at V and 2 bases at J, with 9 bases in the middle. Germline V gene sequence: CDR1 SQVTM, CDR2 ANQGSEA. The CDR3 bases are TGCAGCGTTCAGGACAGAAACACCGGGGAGCTGTTTTTT. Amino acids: CSVQDRNTGELFF.

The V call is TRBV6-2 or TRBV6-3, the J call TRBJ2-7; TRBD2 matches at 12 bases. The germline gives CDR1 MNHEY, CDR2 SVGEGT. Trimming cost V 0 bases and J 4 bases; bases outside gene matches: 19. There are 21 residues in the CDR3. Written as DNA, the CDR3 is TGTGCCAGCAGTTACTCGGTCGCCTCTAGCGGGAGGGCCCGGGAGGCATACGAGCAGTACTTC. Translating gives CASSYSVASSGRAREAYEQYF.

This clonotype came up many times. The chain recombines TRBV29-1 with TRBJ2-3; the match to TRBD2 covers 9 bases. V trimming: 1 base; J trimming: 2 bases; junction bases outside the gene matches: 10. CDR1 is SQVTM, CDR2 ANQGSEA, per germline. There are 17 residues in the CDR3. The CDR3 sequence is CSVEVWLAGYNTDTQYF. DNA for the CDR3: TGCAGCGTTGAAGTTTGGCTAGCGGGATATAACACAGATACGCAGTATTTT.

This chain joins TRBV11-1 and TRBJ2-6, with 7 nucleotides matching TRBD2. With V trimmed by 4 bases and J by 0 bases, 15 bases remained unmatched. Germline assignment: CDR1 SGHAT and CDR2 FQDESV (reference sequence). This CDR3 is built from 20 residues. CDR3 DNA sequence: TGTGCCAGCAGCTCCCCACGGGGGAGGGAAGCCACCTCTGGGGCCAACGTCCTGACTTTC. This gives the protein CASSSPRGREATSGANVLTF.